One and the same sample provided the 27 T cell receptor delta chains below, sequenced in a study of gamma-delta T cells after stem cell transplantation. TCRdb called clones anew from the RT-PCR reads with CATT. The table lists 1,500 to 2,000 delta-chain clones, under 2% of them singletons. Sequencing was performed on gamma-delta T cells. The source of these receptors is a human donor. It is not recorded whose cells these are; they may come from a transplant donor.

Concerning this clone itself: This sequence is one base from a far larger clone and is likely a read error. Other DNA sequences from this sample encode an identical CDR3 as well. The chain employs TRDV1 and TRDJ1; 9 bases agree with TRDD3. Germline loops: CDR1 TSWWSYY, CDR2 QGS. The CDR3 consists of 23 residues. The CDR3 loop is CALGELRLYWGTPSRPDSDKLIF. The DNA of the CDR3 is TGTGCCCTTGGGGAACTGCGGTTGTACTGGGGGACGCCGAGCCGGCCAGACTCCGATAAACTCATCTTT.

This clone was picked up many times. This likely reflects a read error, since a far larger clone is one base away. The chain links TRDV2 to TRDJ1; 8 bases fit TRDD3. J gave up 0 bases and V 5 bases, and 13 bases lay outside the gene matches. The CDR3 consists of 17 residues. CDR1 and CDR2 (germline): GEAIGNYY, EKD. The CDR3 nucleotides read TGTGCCTGTGGCACGGTAGCTGGGGGACCCTACACCGATAAACTCATCTTT. Its translation is CACGTVAGGPYTDKLIF.

There are a few counts of this clone. With only one base between it and a far larger clone, this is likely a read error. The same CDR3 can be traced to other DNA sequences in this sample. V and J are TRDV2 and TRDJ1; 10 bases agree with TRDD3. V gave up 1 base and J gave up 0 bases; unmatched junction bases: 13. CDR1 is GEAIGNYY and CDR2 is EKD in the germline V gene. The CDR3 is made up of 19 amino acids. The DNA for the CDR3 is TGTGCCTGTGACACACTATATGCTGGGGGATATGAAAACACCGATAAACTCATCTTT. It is translated as CACDTLYAGGYENTDKLIF.

There are a few counts of this clone. A read error is the likely source, as a far larger clone sits one nucleotide away. This sample includes further DNA sequences coding for the same CDR3. The chain recombines TRDV2 with TRDJ1; D possibly corresponds to TRDD3 (6 bases). The length of the CDR3 is 15 residues. Germline CDR1 GEAIGNYY, CDR2 EKD. The germline V and J ends were trimmed by 1 base and 0 bases, with 11 bases remaining between them. The CDR3 nucleotides read TGTGCCTGTGACACTTTATTGGGGGACACCGATAAACTCATCTTT. Translating it yields CACDTLLGDTDKLIF.

By share of the sample, this clone is medium-sized. A far bigger clonotype differs at one base, so this is likely a read error. Other nucleotide sequences from this sample produce the same CDR3. V usage is TRDV2 and J usage is TRDJ1; D is perhaps TRDD3 (6 bases). Germline V gene lookup returns CDR1 GEAIGNYY and CDR2 EKD. There are 15 residues in the CDR3. The V end was cut by 1 base, the J end by 0 bases, with 11 bases between. The CDR3: CACDTLGAYTDKLIF. CDR3 DNA sequence: TGTGCCTGTGACACGTTGGGGGCCTACACCGATAAACTCATCTTT.

For this clone: The TCRdb record carries a much larger clone's protein, which differs from this DNA's translation at residue 9; a read error is the likely cause, and the protein listed here is the DNA translation. The J gene is TRDJ1, the V gene TRDV2; a weak D match, TRDD3 (5 bases). CDR1 GEAIGNYY and CDR2 EKD come from the germline V gene. Trimming cost V 0 bases and J 0 bases, with 19 bases left between them. This CDR3 has 18 residues. CDR3 in amino acids: CACDTVSGRLRYTDKLIF. Here the CDR3 DNA reads TGTGCCTGTGACACCGTGTCTGGGAGACTACGGTACACCGATAAACTCATCTTT.

Concerning this clone: A read error is likely here: a far larger clone is one base away. The V gene is TRDV2, the J gene TRDJ1; no clear D. In germline, CDR1 is GEAIGNYY, CDR2 EKD. CDR3 length: 14 amino acids. Trimming shortened V by 0 bases and J by 10 bases, and 17 bases separated the two germline ends. The DNA of the CDR3 is TGTGCCTGTGACACCGCGGGCGGACCCCCATTACTCATCTTT. This sequence encodes CACDTAGGPPLLIF.

Notes on this clone: The protein in TCRdb stems from a much larger clone and differs at residue 8 from this DNA's translation, likely a read error; here the protein is translated from the DNA. The chain uses TRDV2 and TRDJ1; 8 nucleotides align to TRDD3. The V segment lost 0 bases and the J segment 1 base; nucleotides outside the gene matches: 18. CDR1 and CDR2 (germline): GEAIGNYY, EKD. This CDR3 is 20 amino acids long. The CDR3, as DNA: TGTGCCTGTGACACCGTCTCGGACCCGGGATACGGGGAACCCACCGATAAACTCATCTTT. This sequence encodes CACDTVSDPGYGEPTDKLIF.

With respect to this clone: This DNA's translation differs at residue 14 from TCRdb's protein, which comes from a much larger clone; a read error is likely, and the protein shown is translated from the DNA. The J gene is TRDJ1, the V gene TRDV1, with a possible D match to TRDD2 (8 bases). CDR1 and CDR2 (germline): TSWWSYY, QGS. The CDR3 runs to 19 residues. Deletions cut 5 bases from V and 1 base from J, with 26 bases between. The CDR3 is CALGTPFLILGNGTDKLIF. The CDR3 nucleotides are TGTGCTCTTGGGACCCCCTTCCTAATACTGGGGAACGGCACCGATAAACTCATCTTT.

Concerning this clone: A far larger clone is a single base away, which makes a read error likely. Other DNA sequences of this sample code for an identical CDR3. This CDR3 reads CACDTLDGGGSADKLIF. In DNA, the CDR3 is TGTGCCTGTGACACCCTCGACGGCGGGGGATCAGCCGATAAACTCATCTTT. V usage is TRDV2 and J usage is TRDJ1, with 7 bases aligning to TRDD3. From germline, CDR1 is GEAIGNYY and CDR2 EKD. Losses at the gene ends were 0 bases for V and 3 bases for J; bases not matched to a gene: 12. The CDR3 extends over 17 amino acids.

With respect to this clone: Translating this DNA gives a protein that differs at residue 19 from the TCRdb one, which belongs to a much larger clone; a read error is likely, and the protein shown is this translation. V gene TRDV2 combines with J gene TRDJ1, with 9 bases matching TRDD2. From germline, CDR1 is GEAIGNYY and CDR2 EKD. The CDR3 consists of 21 residues. The CDR3 loop is CACDGLPTVGIPNDRADKPIF. The DNA of the CDR3 is TGTGCCTGTGACGGCCTTCCTACCGTGGGGATTCCAAACGATCGGGCCGATAAACCCATCTTT.

This clone appeared a few times. A read error likely explains why the TCRdb protein, taken from a much larger clone, differs from this DNA's translation at residue 7; the protein shown is translated from the DNA. This chain uses TRDV2 with TRDJ1, with a possible D match to TRDD3 (6 bases). Trimming cost V 0 bases and J 2 bases, with 27 bases left between them. CDR1 and CDR2 from the germline V gene are GEAIGNYY and EKD. This CDR3 has 20 residues. The DNA of the CDR3 is TGTGCCTGTGACACCGTAAGGGGATCCCACAAACTCTTCGTGACCGATAAACTCATCTTT. Translated: CACDTVRGSHKLFVTDKLIF.

This clone was seen a few times. The protein that TCRdb holds for this DNA derives from a much larger clone and differs from the translated DNA at residue 11, which likely indicates a read error; the protein shown here is translated from the DNA. This sequence joins TRDV2 and TRDJ1, with 10 bases identical to TRDD3. The CDR3 consists of 17 residues. Germline loops: CDR1 GEAIGNYY, CDR2 EKD. V trimming: 4 bases; J trimming: 1 base; junction bases outside the gene matches: 11. Here the CDR3 reads CACDKLGDGRGTDKLIF. The CDR3 DNA reads TGTGCCTGTGATAAACTGGGGGATGGACGGGGCACCGATAAACTCATCTTT.

Regarding this clone: The protein that TCRdb holds for this DNA derives from a much larger clone and differs from the translated DNA at residue 6, which likely indicates a read error; the protein shown here is translated from the DNA. The rearrangement joins TRDV2 to TRDJ1, with 8 bases matching TRDD3. Germline lookup yields CDR1 GEAIGNYY and CDR2 EKD. The trim removed 3 bases at V and 0 bases at J, leaving 23 bases unmatched. The CDR3 length is 21 residues. The CDR3 loop is CACDPSSHHNGGYRDTDKLIF. DNA of the CDR3: TGTGCCTGTGACCCTTCATCCCACCATAACGGGGGATATCGGGACACCGATAAACTCATCTTT.

Concerning this clone: A read error likely explains this, since a far larger clone differs by one base. Different DNA sequences within this sample yield the same CDR3. The J gene is TRDJ3, the V gene TRDV2, with 8 positions matching TRDD3. CDR3 length equals 22 residues. The V segment lost 0 bases and the J segment 1 base; nucleotides outside the gene matches: 16. Germline CDR1 GEAIGNYY, CDR2 EKD. The CDR3 sequence is CACDTGSVLGALPSWDTRQMFF. CDR3 in DNA: TGTGCCTGTGACACCGGATCGGTACTGGGGGCTCTACCTTCCTGGGACACCCGACAGATGTTTTTC.

To note about this clone: A read error likely explains this, since a far larger clone differs by one base. Other DNA sequences in the sample encode the same CDR3. The gene calls are TRDV1 and TRDJ1; 9 bases match TRDD2. There are 21 residues in the CDR3. Germline assignment: CDR1 TSWWSYY and CDR2 QGS. For the CDR3, the DNA is TGCGCTCTTGGCCCTTTACCTTCCTACCGCATCCAAATGCGGAGGACCGATAAACTCATCTTT. Translation: CALGPLPSYRIQMRRTDKLIF.

Points on this clone: This DNA's translation and the protein TCRdb lists, from a much larger clone, do not match at residue 10, likely due to a read error; the protein shown is translated from the DNA. The V call is TRDV2, the J call TRDJ1; 7 bases are a match to TRDD3. V was pared by 0 bases and J by 0 bases, with 21 bases of the junction left unmatched. Looked up from germline, CDR1 is GEAIGNYY and CDR2 is EKD. This CDR3 is built from 21 residues. CDR3 sequence: CACDTVILGNTSNPYTDKLIF. For the CDR3, the DNA is TGTGCCTGTGACACCGTGATACTGGGGAATACGTCCAACCCGTACACCGATAAACTCATCTTT.

This clone is judged medium-sized. A far larger clone is off by one base, so a read error is likely. CDR3 residues: CASTPSKVLGDLRVGTDKLIF. CDR3 nucleotides: TGTGCCTCCACCCCCTCCAAGGTACTGGGGGATCTTCGGGTGGGCACCGATAAACTCATCTTT. The V and J genes are TRDV3 and TRDJ1; the match to TRDD3 covers 10 bases. Germline CDR1 is TVYSNPD and CDR2 is GDNSRS (reference sequence). The V segment lost 4 bases and the J segment 1 base; nucleotides outside the gene matches: 27. This CDR3 has 21 amino acids.

In its sample, this clone was seen a few times. A far larger clone is just one base off, so this is likely a read error. Additional DNA sequences in this sample encode the identical CDR3. The gene calls are TRDV2 and TRDJ1, with 12 nucleotides matching TRDD3. CDR3 length: 17 amino acids. The germline CDR1 and CDR2 sequences are GEAIGNYY and EKD. J was trimmed by 2 bases and V by 7 bases; bases with no gene match: 13. DNA of the CDR3: TGTGCCTGCGATCCACTGCTGGGGGATACGCGAACCGATAAACTCATCTTT. This translates into CACDPLLGDTRTDKLIF.

This clone was observed a handful of times. This sequence is one base from a far larger clone and is likely a read error. The chain recombines TRDV2 with TRDJ1; 7 positions match TRDD3. This CDR3 spans 18 amino acids. The V gene's germline CDR1 is GEAIGNYY and CDR2 EKD. CDR3 in DNA: TGTGCCTGTGACGCGCTGGGCCCTGGGGATATTTCCACCGATAAACCCATCTTT. Translating gives CACDALGPGDISTDKPIF.

In this sample, this clone turned up a few times. A far more abundant clone sits one base away, making this likely a read error. Other DNA variants within this sample encode the same CDR3. J is TRDJ1 and V is TRDV2; 8 positions agree with TRDD3. V gave up 3 bases and J gave up 0 bases; unmatched junction bases: 23. The germline V gene encodes CDR1 GEAIGNYY and CDR2 EKD. This CDR3 is built from 21 residues. CDR3 residues: CACDPLSHHNGGYRDTDKLIF. CDR3 DNA: TGTGCCTGTGACCCTTTATCCCACCATAACGGGGGATATCGAGACACCGATAAACTCATCTTT.

This clone was observed a handful of times. The amino acid sequence in TCRdb belongs to a much larger clone and departs from this DNA's translation at residue 5, likely a sequencing read error; the sequence shown is translated from the DNA. The gene calls are TRDV2 and TRDJ1; 10 bases are a match to TRDD3. V dropped 3 bases and J dropped 0; count of bases not matched to a gene: 9. The germline V gene encodes CDR1 GEAIGNYY and CDR2 EKD. CDR3 length: 17 residues. The CDR3 DNA follows: TGTGCCTGTGACTCCGTTGGTGGGGGATACAACACCGATAAACTCATCTTT. Protein sequence: CACDSVGGGYNTDKLIF.

This clone appeared a few times. Only one base separates this from a far larger clonotype, so it likely reflects a read error. Other DNA sequences in this specimen translate into the identical CDR3. V usage is TRDV2 and J usage is TRDJ1; a possible D gene is TRDD3 (6 bases). This CDR3 region has 14 residues. Germline CDR1 reads GEAIGNYY; CDR2 reads EKD. The CDR3 is CACDTVGGTDKLIF. CDR3 coding DNA: TGTGCTTGTGACACCGTGGGGGGCACCGATAAACTCATCTTT.

Comments on this clone: The protein TCRdb gives is from a much larger clone and does not agree with this DNA's translation at residue 6, likely a read error; the protein shown here comes from the DNA. The chain has TRDV2 and TRDJ3; TRDD3 agrees at 7 bases. V dropped 0 bases and J dropped 0; count of bases not matched to a gene: 10. This CDR3 is built from 20 residues. The germline V gene has CDR1 GEAIGNYY and CDR2 EKD. The CDR3 DNA reads as TGTGCCTGTGACACCAGCGTGGGGGACTGGAGCTCCTGGGACACCCGACAGATGTTTTTC. It codes for CACDTSVGDWSSWDTRQMFF.

This clone turned up a few times. TCRdb pairs this DNA with a much larger clone's protein that differs at residue 17, likely a read error; the protein shown was translated from the DNA. The V call is TRDV2, the J call TRDJ3, with 9 nucleotides matching TRDD3. The CDR3 runs 19 residues. Germline lookup yields CDR1 GEAIGNYY and CDR2 EKD. The DNA for the CDR3 is TGTGCCTGTGACGCAGTACTGGGGGACCCATCCTGGGACACCCGACAGACGTTTTTC. Amino acid sequence: CACDAVLGDPSWDTRQTFF.

This clone was seen a few times. The protein held in TCRdb is that of a much larger clone and does not match this DNA's translation at residue 6, likely because of a read error; the protein shown is translated from the DNA. This sequence joins TRDV2 and TRDJ3, with TRDD3 matching 11 bases. Per the germline V gene, CDR1 is GEAIGNYY and CDR2 is EKD. This CDR3 comprises 20 residues. The trim removed 0 bases at V and 4 bases at J, leaving 10 bases unmatched. CDR3 DNA sequence: TGTGCCTGTGACACCACAAACTCTGGGGGATACACTTGGGACACCCGACAGATGTTTTTC. This encodes CACDTTNSGGYTWDTRQMFF.

To note about this clone: A read error is likely here: a far larger clone is one base away. Other nucleotide sequences in the sample specify the same CDR3. This chain uses TRDV2 with TRDJ1; perhaps TRDD3 as D (6 bases). CDR3 length: 19 residues. From germline, CDR1 is GEAIGNYY and CDR2 EKD. The CDR3 bases are TGTGCCTGCGACACCATGGGAACAACGGGGGGAACCATTACCGATAAACTCATCTTT. It translates to CACDTMGTTGGTITDKLIF.